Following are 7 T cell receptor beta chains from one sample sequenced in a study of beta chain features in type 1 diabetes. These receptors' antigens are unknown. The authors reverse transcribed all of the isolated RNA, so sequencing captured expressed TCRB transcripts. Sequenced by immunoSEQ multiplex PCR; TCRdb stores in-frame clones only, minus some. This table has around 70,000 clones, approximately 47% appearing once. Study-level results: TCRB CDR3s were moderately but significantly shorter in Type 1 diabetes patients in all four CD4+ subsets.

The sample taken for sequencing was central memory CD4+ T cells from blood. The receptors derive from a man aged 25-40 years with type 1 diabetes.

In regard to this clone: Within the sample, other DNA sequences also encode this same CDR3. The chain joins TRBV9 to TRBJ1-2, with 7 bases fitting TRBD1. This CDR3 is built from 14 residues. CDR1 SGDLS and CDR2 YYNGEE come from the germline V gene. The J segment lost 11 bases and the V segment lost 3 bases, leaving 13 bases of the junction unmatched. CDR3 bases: TGTGCCAGCAGCGCTGAACAGGGGAGAGGTGGTTACACCTTC. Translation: CASSAEQGRGGYTF.

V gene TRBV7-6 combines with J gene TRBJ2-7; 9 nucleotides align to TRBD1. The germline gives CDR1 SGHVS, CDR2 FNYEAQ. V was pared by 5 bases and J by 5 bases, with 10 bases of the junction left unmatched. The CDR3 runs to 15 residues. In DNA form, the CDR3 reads TGTGCCAGCAGCCCCCGCACAGGACAGGGGAACGAGCAGTACTTC. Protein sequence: CASSPRTGQGNEQYF.

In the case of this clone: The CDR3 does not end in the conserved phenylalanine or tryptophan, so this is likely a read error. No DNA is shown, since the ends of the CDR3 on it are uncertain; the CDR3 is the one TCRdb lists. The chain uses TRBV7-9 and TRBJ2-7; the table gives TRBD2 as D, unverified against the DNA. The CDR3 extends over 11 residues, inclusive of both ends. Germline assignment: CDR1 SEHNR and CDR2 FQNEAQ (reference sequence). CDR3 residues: CASSLSAGGSL.

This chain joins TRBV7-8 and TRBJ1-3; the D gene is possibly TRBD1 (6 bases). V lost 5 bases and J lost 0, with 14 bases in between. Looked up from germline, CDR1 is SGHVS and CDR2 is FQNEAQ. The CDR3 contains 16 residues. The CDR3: CASSTPGQNSGNTIYF. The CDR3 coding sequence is TGTGCCAGCAGCACTCCTGGACAGAACTCTGGAAACACCATATATTTT.

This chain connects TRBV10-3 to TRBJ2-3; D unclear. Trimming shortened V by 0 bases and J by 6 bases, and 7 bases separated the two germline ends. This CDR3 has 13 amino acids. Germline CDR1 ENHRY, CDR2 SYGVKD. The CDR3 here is CAISESTEDTQYF. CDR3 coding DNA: TGTGCCATCAGTGAGTCGACTGAGGATACGCAGTATTTT.

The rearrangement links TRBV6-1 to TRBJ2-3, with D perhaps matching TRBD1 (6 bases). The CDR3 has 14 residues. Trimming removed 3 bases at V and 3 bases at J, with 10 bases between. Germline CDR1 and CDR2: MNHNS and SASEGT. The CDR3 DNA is TGTGCCAGCAGTGAGGGACATTTGACAGATACGCAGTATTTT. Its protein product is CASSEGHLTDTQYF.

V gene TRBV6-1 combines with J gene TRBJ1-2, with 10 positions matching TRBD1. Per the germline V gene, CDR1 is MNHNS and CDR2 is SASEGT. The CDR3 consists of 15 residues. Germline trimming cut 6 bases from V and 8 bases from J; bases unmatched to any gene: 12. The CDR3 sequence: CASSQGQGPWAGYTF. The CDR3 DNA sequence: TGTGCCAGCAGCCAGGGACAGGGGCCCTGGGCGGGCTACACCTTC.